One sample yielded the 9 T cell receptor beta chains listed below, sequenced in a study of STAT3 mutations in large granular lymphocyte leukemia. Study-wide findings and caveats: Every T-cell large granular lymphocyte leukemia patient had at least one immunodominant TCR beta clonotype.

Data came from immunoSEQ multiplex PCR; TCRdb stores just in-frame clones and leaves some out. The data contain 10,000 or so clones, approximately 88% of them singletons. What these receptors recognize is not known. What was sequenced was peripheral blood mononuclear cells. These receptor sequences come from a man older than 75 with T-cell large granular lymphocyte leukemia. Some clones in this sample may be carry-over from other donors' samples.

The rearrangement joins TRBV10-3 to TRBJ1-6, with D tentatively TRBD1 (5 bases). This CDR3 region has 14 residues. The ends were cut back, 5 bases at V and 11 bases at J, with 16 bases in the middle. In germline, CDR1 is ENHRY, CDR2 SYGVKD. The CDR3 protein is CAISLNDGAAPLHF. The CDR3 DNA reads as TGTGCCATCAGTCTTAACGACGGGGCGGCACCCCTCCACTTT.

The chain is built from TRBV18 and TRBJ2-7; no clear D. Germline V gene lookup returns CDR1 KGHSH and CDR2 LQKENI. Trimming stripped 3 bases from V and 4 bases from J, with 13 bases between. The CDR3 is 14 amino acids. This CDR3 reads CASSPNIASYEQYF. As DNA, the CDR3 is TGTGCCAGCTCACCCAATATTGCCTCTTACGAGCAGTACTTC.

V gene TRBV5-1 combines with J gene TRBJ2-5; the match to TRBD1 covers 8 bases. The CDR3 covers 13 residues. The V and J ends lost 4 bases and 3 bases, in that order; junction bases with no gene match: 2. The V gene's germline CDR1 is SGHRS and CDR2 YFSETQ. The CDR3 loop is CASSPDREETQYF. CDR3 bases: TGCGCCAGCAGCCCGGACAGGGAAGAGACCCAGTACTTC.

The gene calls are TRBV7-9 and TRBJ2-5; D remains unclear. The V gene lost 5 bases and the J gene lost 2 bases, with 12 bases spanning the gap. CDR1 is SEHNR and CDR2 is FQNEAQ in the germline V gene (reference sequence). CDR3 length equals 14 residues. CDR3 bases: TGTGCCAGCAGCCCACAAGGGCAGCAAGAGACCCAGTACTTC. Its translation: CASSPQGQQETQYF.

This clone was recorded a few times. The V and J genes are TRBV5-1 and TRBJ1-6, with D possibly being TRBD1 (5 bases). CDR3 length: 16 amino acids. Trimming shortened V by 1 base and J by 7 bases, and 15 bases separated the two germline ends. Germline V lookup: CDR1 SGHRS, CDR2 YFSETQ. This CDR3 is CASSLTPSGGNSPLHF. CDR3 DNA: TGCGCCAGCAGCTTGACGCCCTCCGGGGGGAATTCACCCCTCCACTTT.

This clone has more than one count but fewer than ten. The gene calls are TRBV2 and TRBJ1-2; TRBD1 is a possible D gene (5 bases). The V and J ends lost 7 bases and 8 bases respectively, with 14 bases between them. This CDR3 contains 12 residues. From germline, CDR1 is SNHLY and CDR2 FYNNEI. CDR3 coding DNA: TGTGCCAGCACCTATCAGGGACGAGGCTACACCTTC. Encoded protein: CASTYQGRGYTF.

The chain has TRBV11-1 and TRBJ2-5, with TRBD1 identical over 7 bases. The junction had 11 bases not matched to a gene; V was cut back by 5 bases and J by 5 bases. Germline CDR1 reads SGHAT; CDR2 reads FQDESV (reference sequence). The CDR3 has 15 residues. The CDR3 nucleotides read TGTGCCAGCAGCCAGACTACAGGGGTAGGGGAGACCCAGTACTTC. As protein: CASSQTTGVGETQYF.

V and J are TRBV7-9 and TRBJ2-7; D uncertain. Germline-derived CDR1 and CDR2 are SEHNR and FQNEAQ (reference sequence). The V end was cut by 4 bases, the J end by 7 bases, with 8 bases between. There are 11 residues in the CDR3. In DNA, the CDR3 is TGTGCCAGCAGCTCCGCTGAGGAGCAGTACTTC. It translates to CASSSAEEQYF. The variable domain in full, completed from reference TRBV7-9 and TRBJ2-7, reads DTGVSQNPRHKITKRGQNVTFRCDPISEHNRLYWYRQTLGQGPEFLTYFQNEAQLEKSRLLSDRFSAERPKGSFSTLEIQRTEQGDSAMYLCASSSAEEQYFGPGTRLTVT.

This chain connects TRBV18 to TRBJ1-2; D is unclear. This CDR3 is built from 15 residues. V was shortened by 0 bases and J by 2 bases, with 10 bases between the two germline ends. Germline V gives CDR1 KGHSH, CDR2 LQKENI. CDR3 sequence: CASSPPSSTNYGYTF. Written as DNA, the CDR3 is TGTGCCAGCTCACCACCGAGCAGTACAAACTATGGCTACACCTTC.